These T cell receptor beta chains were read from a single sample in a study of T cell repertoires in cytomegalovirus infection. These receptors have no identified antigens. MiXCR, run by TCRdb on the reads, gives a single entry per CDR3 protein. The sample includes about 770,000 distinct CDR3 sequences, almost 30% of them seen just once. Specimen: cultured CD8+ T cells from PBMCs, collected from culture after CMV antigen stimulation. The receptors originated from a human donor in good health (CMV status not recorded). Some clones in this sample may be carry-over from other donors' samples. CDR3s include the opening cysteine and the closing phenylalanine or tryptophan. Each record gives: clone size, J gene, CDR3 length, V gene, CDR3 protein. Expanded clones get a size class; other rows say once, few or many, or leave the size out.

NA	TRBJ1-1	15	TRBV27	CASSPQGGGNIEAFF
NA	TRBJ1-1	14	TRBV7-3	CASRGGAWNTEAFF
NA	TRBJ1-1	14	TRBV15	CATSSLDRGDGAFF
NA	TRBJ1-3	17	TRBV6-6	CASSYATGPSSGNTIYF
many	TRBJ2-1	15	TRBV7-8	CASSLMAGGYNEQFF
NA	TRBJ1-6	14	TRBV27	CASSFGTGYSPLHF
few	TRBJ2-2	17	TRBV4-2	CASSQPWTGGITGELFF
NA	TRBJ2-1	14	TRBV24-1	CATMTLLFYNEQFF
NA	TRBJ2-5	14	TRBV12-3/TRBV12-4	CASRASGEQETQYF
NA	TRBJ2-5	16	TRBV7-8	CASSLPPEGGLETQYF
few	TRBJ2-3	14	TRBV12-3/TRBV12-4	CASSFAGAADTQYF
NA	TRBJ2-7	16	TRBV7-9	CASSLGVGQGNYEQYF
few	TRBJ1-2	15	TRBV5-1	CASSLARTGHYGYTF
NA	TRBJ1-3	14	TRBV7-2	CASSLPGMLDTIYF
NA	TRBJ1-6	15	TRBV6-5	CASSTGVSFDSPLHF
NA	TRBJ1-2	14	TRBV5-1	CASSPDAPNYGYTF
NA	TRBJ2-5	15	TRBV7-9	CASSLAATYQETQYF
NA	TRBJ1-2	13	TRBV29-1	CSVKGQPNYGYTF
NA	TRBJ2-3	13	TRBV7-9	CASSLNSADTQYF
many	TRBJ2-3	17	TRBV7-2	CASSLPLTSGNTDTQYF
few	TRBJ2-5	11	TRBV6-6	CASWSGETQYF
NA	TRBJ1-1	13	TRBV15	CATSSRGGTEAFF
few	TRBJ2-1	15	TRBV4-1	CASSPVESSYNEQFF
few	TRBJ2-5	16	TRBV6-2/TRBV6-3	CASRRGLAGTGGTQYF
NA	TRBJ1-5	17	TRBV19	CASTKAAGGRSNQAQHF
NA	TRBJ2-6	15	TRBV14	CASSQEGSGANVLTF
NA	TRBJ2-5	12	TRBV7-9	CASSQPRETQYF
many	TRBJ2-7	12	TRBV12-3/TRBV12-4	CASSVAPYEQYF
few	TRBJ2-3	18	TRBV28	CASLGTPGLSPAPDTQYF
NA	TRBJ2-1	16	TRBV19	CASSIEGSGGGNEQFF
NA	TRBJ1-6	16	TRBV4-3	CASSQRPGQGNSPLHF
NA	TRBJ2-7	13	TRBV5-1	CASSLKTYYEQYF
NA	TRBJ2-2	14	TRBV7-2	CASSLGHITGELFF
medium-sized	TRBJ2-3	15	TRBV28	CASSLYLAGEDTQYF
many	TRBJ2-1	14	TRBV7-6	CASSLGAVGGEQFF
few	TRBJ2-2	18	TRBV11-3	CASSSPTSGATDTGELFF
few	TRBJ2-5	16	TRBV27	CASSSQDRGYQETQYF
NA	TRBJ2-7	13	TRBV6-1	CASSDNHGSEQYF